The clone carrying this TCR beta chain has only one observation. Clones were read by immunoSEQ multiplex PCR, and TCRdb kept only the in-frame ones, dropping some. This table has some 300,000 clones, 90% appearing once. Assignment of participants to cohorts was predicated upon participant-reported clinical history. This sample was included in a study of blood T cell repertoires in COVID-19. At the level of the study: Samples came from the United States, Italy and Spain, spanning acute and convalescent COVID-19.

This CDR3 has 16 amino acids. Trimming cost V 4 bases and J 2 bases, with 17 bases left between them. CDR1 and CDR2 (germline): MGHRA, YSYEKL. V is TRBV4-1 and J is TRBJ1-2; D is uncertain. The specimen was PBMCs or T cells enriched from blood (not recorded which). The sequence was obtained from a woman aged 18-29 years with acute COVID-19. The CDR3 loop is CASSLNEVPRNYGYTF. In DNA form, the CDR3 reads TGCGCCAGCAGCCTAAATGAGGTCCCAAGGAACTATGGCTACACCTTC.